These T cell receptor beta chains were read from a single sample in a study of cytomegalovirus exposure and HLA in healthy donors. Sequenced by immunoSEQ multiplex PCR; TCRdb stores in-frame clones only, minus some. There are about 220,000 clones in the sample; about 80% occur only once, and 0.6% to 0.7% lies in the top ten. Sequences were obtained from PBMCs. The receptor source for this set is a man aged 18 to 29 in good health and CMV-seronegative. Each CDR3 is given without its conserved first and last residue.

J gene: .; V gene: TRBV5-6; CDR3 protein: ASSAAGDEQY
J gene: TRBJ1-5; V gene: TRBV15; CDR3 protein: ATSRDRQSNQPQH
J gene: TRBJ2-1; V gene: TRBV2; CDR3 protein: ASGQRIYNEQF
J gene: TRBJ2-7; V gene: TRBV7-9; CDR3 protein: ASSQGVGELYEQY
J gene: TRBJ2-6; V gene: TRBV27; CDR3 protein: ASSYGTGANVLT
J gene: TRBJ2-2; V gene: TRBV15; CDR3 protein: ATSRGGQVTTGELF
J gene: TRBJ2-3; V gene: TRBV19; CDR3 protein: ASSSGTGVIDTQY
J gene: TRBJ2-2; V gene: TRBV4-2; CDR3 protein: ASSQDPSRANTGELF
J gene: TRBJ1-1; V gene: TRBV25-1; CDR3 protein: ASSDRDTLGAF
J gene: TRBJ2-1; V gene: TRBV11-2; CDR3 protein: ASSLDGLGQF
J gene: TRBJ1-2; V gene: TRBV19; CDR3 protein: ASSATGTANYGYT
J gene: TRBJ2-2; V gene: TRBV6-5; CDR3 protein: ASSSGRGTGELF
J gene: TRBJ2-1; V gene: TRBV7-9; CDR3 protein: SSSHSSPGGKYNEQF
J gene: .; V gene: TRBV6-5; CDR3 protein: ASSYSTSGGYEQY
J gene: TRBJ1-1; V gene: TRBV28; CDR3 protein: ASSSGQGWTEAF
J gene: TRBJ1-2; V gene: TRBV27; CDR3 protein: ASSLTGIYGYT
J gene: TRBJ2-1; V gene: TRBV27; CDR3 protein: ASSLSRSSYNEQF
J gene: TRBJ1-6; V gene: TRBV27; CDR3 protein: ASSLSRYSPLH
J gene: TRBJ1-5; V gene: TRBV19; CDR3 protein: ASSPGQTNQPQH
J gene: TRBJ1-4; V gene: TRBV5-5; CDR3 protein: ASQTVTPLTTNEKLF
J gene: TRBJ2-3; V gene: TRBV7-2; CDR3 protein: ASSPVETSGRKSTDTQY
J gene: TRBJ1-1; V gene: TRBV5-6; CDR3 protein: ASSLWGLTNTEAF
J gene: TRBJ1-2; V gene: TRBV27; CDR3 protein: ASSTARGRRSGYT
J gene: TRBJ2-1; V gene: TRBV27; CDR3 protein: ASSLGRVVYNEQF
J gene: TRBJ2-1; V gene: TRBV7-6; CDR3 protein: ASSPISPYNEQF
J gene: TRBJ1-2; V gene: TRBV30; CDR3 protein: AYTTNYGYT
J gene: TRBJ2-3; V gene: TRBV7-3; CDR3 protein: ASSLRDFPDTQY